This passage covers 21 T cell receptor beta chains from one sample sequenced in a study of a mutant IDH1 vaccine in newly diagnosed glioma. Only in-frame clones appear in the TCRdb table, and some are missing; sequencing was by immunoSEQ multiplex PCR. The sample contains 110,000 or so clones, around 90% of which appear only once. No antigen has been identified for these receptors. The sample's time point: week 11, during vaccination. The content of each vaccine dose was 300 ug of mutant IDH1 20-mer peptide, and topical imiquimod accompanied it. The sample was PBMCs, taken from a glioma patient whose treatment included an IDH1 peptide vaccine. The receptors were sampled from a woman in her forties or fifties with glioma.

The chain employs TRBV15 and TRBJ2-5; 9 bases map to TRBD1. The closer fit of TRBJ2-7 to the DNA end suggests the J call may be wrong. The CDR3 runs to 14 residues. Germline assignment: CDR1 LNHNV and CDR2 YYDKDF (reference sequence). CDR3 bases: TGTGCCACCAGCAGGGGGGACAGGGACTACGAGCAGTACTTC. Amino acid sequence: CATSRGDRDYEQYF.

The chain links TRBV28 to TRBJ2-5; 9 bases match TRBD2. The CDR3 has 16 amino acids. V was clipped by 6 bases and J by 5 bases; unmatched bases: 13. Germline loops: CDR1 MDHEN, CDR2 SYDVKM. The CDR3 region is CASRPGTSHPQETQYF. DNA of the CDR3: TGTGCCAGCAGGCCTGGGACTAGCCACCCCCAGGAGACCCAGTACTTC.

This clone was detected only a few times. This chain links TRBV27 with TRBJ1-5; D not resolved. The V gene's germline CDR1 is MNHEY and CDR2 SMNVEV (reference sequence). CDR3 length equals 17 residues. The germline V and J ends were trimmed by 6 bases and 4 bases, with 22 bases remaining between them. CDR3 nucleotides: TGTGCCAGCAGCCCGCTACTCTGGGTCGTGGGTAATCAGCCCCAGCATTTT. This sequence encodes CASSPLLWVVGNQPQHF.

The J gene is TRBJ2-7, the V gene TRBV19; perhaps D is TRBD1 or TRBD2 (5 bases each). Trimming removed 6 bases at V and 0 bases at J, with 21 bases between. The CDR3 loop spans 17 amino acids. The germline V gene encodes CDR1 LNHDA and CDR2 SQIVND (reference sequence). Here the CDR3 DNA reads TGTGCCAGTAGACAAGCCGGGACCCCCGTAAACTCCTACGAGCAGTACTTC. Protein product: CASRQAGTPVNSYEQYF.

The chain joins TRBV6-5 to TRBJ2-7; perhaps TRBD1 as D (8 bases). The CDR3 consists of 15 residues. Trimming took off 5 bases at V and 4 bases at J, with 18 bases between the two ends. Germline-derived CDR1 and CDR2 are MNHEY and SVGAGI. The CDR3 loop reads CASSHGQGGGYEQYF. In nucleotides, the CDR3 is TGTGCCAGCAGTCACGGACAGGGAGGGGGGTACGAGCAGTACTTC.

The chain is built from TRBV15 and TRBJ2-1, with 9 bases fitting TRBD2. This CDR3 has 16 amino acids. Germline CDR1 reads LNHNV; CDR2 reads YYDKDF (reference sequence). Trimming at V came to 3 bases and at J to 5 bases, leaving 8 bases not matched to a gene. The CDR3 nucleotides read TGTGCCACCAGCAGGGTTAGCGGGAGAGGGAACAATGAGCAGTTCTTC. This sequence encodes CATSRVSGRGNNEQFF.

As DNA, the CDR3 is TGTGCCAGCAGCCAGCACACCGGGGAGCTGTTTTTT. Translation: CASSQHTGELFF. The chain recombines TRBV4-2 with TRBJ2-2; D is uncertain. This CDR3 contains 12 residues. Germline CDR1 is LGHNA and CDR2 is YNFKEQ. The V end was cut by 3 bases, the J end by 3 bases, with 2 bases between.

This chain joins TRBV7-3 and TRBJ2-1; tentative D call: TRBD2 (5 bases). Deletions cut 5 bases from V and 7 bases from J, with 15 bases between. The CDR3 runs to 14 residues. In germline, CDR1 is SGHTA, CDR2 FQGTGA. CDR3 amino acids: CASSQSGLSNEQFF. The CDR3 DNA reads TGTGCCAGCAGCCAGAGCGGACTCTCAAATGAGCAGTTCTTC.

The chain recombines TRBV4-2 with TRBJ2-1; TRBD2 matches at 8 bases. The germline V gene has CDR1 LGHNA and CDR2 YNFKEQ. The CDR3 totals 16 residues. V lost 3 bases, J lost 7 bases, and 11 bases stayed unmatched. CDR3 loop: CASSQGVLAALNEQFF. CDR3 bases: TGTGCCAGCAGCCAGGGGGTACTAGCGGCTTTAAATGAGCAGTTCTTC.

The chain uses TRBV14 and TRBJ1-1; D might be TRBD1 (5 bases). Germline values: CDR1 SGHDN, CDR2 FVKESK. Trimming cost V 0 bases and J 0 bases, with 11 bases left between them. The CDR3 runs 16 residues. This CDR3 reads CASSQDLEGLNTEAFF. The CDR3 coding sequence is TGTGCCAGCAGCCAAGATCTGGAGGGGCTGAACACTGAAGCTTTCTTT.

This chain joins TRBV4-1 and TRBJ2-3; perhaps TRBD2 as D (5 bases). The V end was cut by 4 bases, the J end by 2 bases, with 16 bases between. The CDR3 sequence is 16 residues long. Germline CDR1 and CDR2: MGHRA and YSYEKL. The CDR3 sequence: CASSPSEGSTTDTQYF. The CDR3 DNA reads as TGCGCCAGCAGCCCCTCCGAGGGCTCGACCACAGATACGCAGTATTTT.

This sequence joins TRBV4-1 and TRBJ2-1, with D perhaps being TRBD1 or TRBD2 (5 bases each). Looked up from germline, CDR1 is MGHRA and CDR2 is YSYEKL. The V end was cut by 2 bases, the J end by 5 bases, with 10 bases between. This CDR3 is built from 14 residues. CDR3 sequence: CASSQRVGHNEQFF. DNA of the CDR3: TGCGCCAGCAGCCAAAGAGTGGGACACAATGAGCAGTTCTTC.

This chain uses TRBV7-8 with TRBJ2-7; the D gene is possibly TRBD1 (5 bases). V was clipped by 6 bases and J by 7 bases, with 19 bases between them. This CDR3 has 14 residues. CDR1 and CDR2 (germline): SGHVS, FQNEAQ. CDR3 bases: TGTGCCAGCAGTTCCCACCTTTCAGGGCGAGAGCAGTACTTC. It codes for CASSSHLSGREQYF.

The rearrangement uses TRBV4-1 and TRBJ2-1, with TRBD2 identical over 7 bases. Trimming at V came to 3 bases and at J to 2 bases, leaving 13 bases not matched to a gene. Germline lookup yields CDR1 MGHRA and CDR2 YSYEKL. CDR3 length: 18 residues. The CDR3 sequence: CASSHNQEAGLAYNEQFF. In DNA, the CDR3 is TGCGCCAGCAGCCATAACCAAGAAGCCGGACTAGCCTACAATGAGCAGTTCTTC.

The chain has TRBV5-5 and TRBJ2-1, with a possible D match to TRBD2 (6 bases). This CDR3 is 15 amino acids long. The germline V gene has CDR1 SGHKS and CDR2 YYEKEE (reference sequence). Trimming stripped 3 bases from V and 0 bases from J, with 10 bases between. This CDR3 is CASSWRESSYNEQFF. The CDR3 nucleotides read TGTGCCAGCAGCTGGAGGGAGAGCTCCTACAATGAGCAGTTCTTC.

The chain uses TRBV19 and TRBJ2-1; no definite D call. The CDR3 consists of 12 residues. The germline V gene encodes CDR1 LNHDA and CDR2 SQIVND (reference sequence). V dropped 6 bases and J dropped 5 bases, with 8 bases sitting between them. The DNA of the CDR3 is TGTGCCAGTAGCGCCGGTCACAATGAGCAGTTCTTC. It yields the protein CASSAGHNEQFF. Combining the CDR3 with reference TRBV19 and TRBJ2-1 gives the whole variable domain DGGITQSPKYLFRKEGQNVTLSCEQNLNHDAMYWYRQDPGQGLRLIYYSQIVNDFQKGDIAEGYSVSREKKESFPLTVTSAQKNPTAFYLCASSAGHNEQFFGPGTRLTVL.

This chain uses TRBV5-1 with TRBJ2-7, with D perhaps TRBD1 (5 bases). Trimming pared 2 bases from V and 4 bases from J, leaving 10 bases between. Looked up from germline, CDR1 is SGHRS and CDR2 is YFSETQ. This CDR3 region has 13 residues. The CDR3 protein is CASSFDRVYEQYF. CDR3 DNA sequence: TGCGCCAGCAGCTTCGACAGAGTATACGAGCAGTACTTC.

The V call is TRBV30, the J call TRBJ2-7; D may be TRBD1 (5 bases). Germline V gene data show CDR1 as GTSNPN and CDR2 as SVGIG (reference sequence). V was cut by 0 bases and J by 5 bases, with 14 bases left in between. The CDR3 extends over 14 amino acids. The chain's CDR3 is CAWSVGATDHEQYF. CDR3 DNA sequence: TGTGCCTGGAGTGTAGGGGCAACCGACCACGAGCAGTACTTC.

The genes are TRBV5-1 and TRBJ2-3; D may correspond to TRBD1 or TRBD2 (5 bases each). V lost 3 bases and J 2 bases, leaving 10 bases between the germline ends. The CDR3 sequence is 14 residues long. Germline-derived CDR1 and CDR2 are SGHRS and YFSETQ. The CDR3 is CASSWGTVTDTQYF. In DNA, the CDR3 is TGCGCCAGCAGCTGGGGGACCGTCACAGATACGCAGTATTTT.

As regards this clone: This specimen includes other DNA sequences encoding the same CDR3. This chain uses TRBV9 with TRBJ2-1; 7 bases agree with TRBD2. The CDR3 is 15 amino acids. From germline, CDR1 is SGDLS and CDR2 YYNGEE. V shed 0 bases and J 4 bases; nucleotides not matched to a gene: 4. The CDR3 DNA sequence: TGTGCCAGCAGCGTAGGCCTAGCGGAGTACAATGAGCAGTTCTTC. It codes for CASSVGLAEYNEQFF.

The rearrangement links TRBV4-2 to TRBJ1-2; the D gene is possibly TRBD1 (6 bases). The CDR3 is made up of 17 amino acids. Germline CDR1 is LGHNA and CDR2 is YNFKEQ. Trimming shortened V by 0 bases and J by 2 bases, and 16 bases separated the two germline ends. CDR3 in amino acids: CASSQEEGGAMNYGYTF. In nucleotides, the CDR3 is TGTGCCAGCAGCCAAGAGGAGGGGGGGGCGATGAACTATGGCTACACCTTC.